Below are 28 T cell receptor beta chains sequenced from a single sample in a study of shared clonotypes between healthy human individuals. The data were produced by immunoSEQ multiplex PCR, yet TCRdb's version contains in-frame clones alone and is incomplete. In the table there are 1 million to 1.3 million clones, approximately 80% of which are singletons. Specimen: memory CD4+ T cells from PBMCs. Subset meaning: CD45RA-negative fraction. These receptors all come from a man aged 18 to 35 in good health. Some clones in this sample may be carry-over from other donors' samples.

This chain joins TRBV27 and TRBJ1-5; weak D call: TRBD1 (5 bases). The germline gives CDR1 MNHEY, CDR2 SMNVEV (reference sequence). CDR3 size: 16 residues. The V end was cut by 3 bases, the J end by 2 bases, with 14 bases between. The CDR3 DNA reads TGTGCCAGCAGTTTTTTGGGCGGGACGGGCAATCAGCCCCAGCATTTT. Its protein is CASSFLGGTGNQPQHF.

The chain carries TRBV2 and TRBJ2-4; 8 bases match TRBD2. Germline loops: CDR1 SNHLY, CDR2 FYNNEI. The CDR3 runs 15 residues. The ends lost 4 bases at V and 0 bases at J; junction bases unmatched: 2. Here the CDR3 reads CASSVAGLAKNIQYF. CDR3 nucleotides: TGTGCCAGCAGTGTAGCGGGACTAGCCAAAAACATTCAGTACTTC.

The rearrangement uses TRBV7-2 and TRBJ2-5; either TRBD1 or TRBD2 may fit D (5 bases each). CDR3 size: 14 residues. Germline V gene lookup returns CDR1 SGHTA and CDR2 FQGNSA. V lost 1 base and J 5 bases, leaving 11 bases between the germline ends. CDR3 protein: CASSLGGGSETQYF. The CDR3 DNA reads as TGTGCCAGCAGCTTAGGTGGGGGATCGGAGACCCAGTACTTC.

This chain connects TRBV28 to TRBJ2-3, with D hard to call. CDR3 length equals 12 residues. Per germline, CDR1 MDHEN and CDR2 SYDVKM. V lost 10 bases, J lost 2 bases, and 10 bases lay in between. The CDR3 nucleotides are TGTGCCACCTTGAGGACCACAGATACGCAGTATTTT. Its translation: CATLRTTDTQYF.

CDR3 loop: CASSQTSGAGRDTQYF. CDR3 sequence (DNA): TGTGCCAGCAGCCAGACTAGCGGGGCTGGGAGGGATACGCAGTATTTT. The chain is built from TRBV28 and TRBJ2-3; 11 bases map to TRBD2. V lost 6 bases and J lost 6; bases outside the gene matches: 11. The CDR3 is 16 amino acids. Germline lookup yields CDR1 MDHEN and CDR2 SYDVKM.

The chain joins TRBV4-2 to TRBJ1-6; TRBD1 aligns across 11 bases. The CDR3 covers 18 residues. The germline V gene encodes CDR1 LGHNA and CDR2 YNFKEQ. Trimming at V came to 5 bases and at J to 7 bases, leaving 13 bases not matched to a gene. For the CDR3, the DNA is TGTGCCAGCAGCTCCGGACAGGGGGCAAGAGGGGACAATTCACCCCTCCACTTT. It specifies CASSSGQGARGDNSPLHF.

V usage is TRBV18 and J usage is TRBJ2-1; maybe TRBD1 (6 bases). The CDR3 is 15 residues long. Trimming shortened V by 2 bases and J by 7 bases, and 15 bases separated the two germline ends. Germline V gene data show CDR1 as KGHSH and CDR2 as LQKENI. The DNA for the CDR3 is TGTGCCAGCTCACCATTCCAGGTTCAGGGGAATGAGCAGTTCTTC. Translating gives CASSPFQVQGNEQFF.

This chain uses TRBV19 with TRBJ2-3; tentative D call: TRBD1 (5 bases). The germline V gene encodes CDR1 LNHDA and CDR2 SQIVND (reference sequence). Trimming left V 4 bases short and J 2 bases short, with 10 bases between. This CDR3 is built from 14 residues. The CDR3 protein is CASSRMTATDTQYF. DNA of the CDR3: TGTGCCAGTAGTAGAATGACAGCCACAGATACGCAGTATTTT.

In this sample, this clone turned up a few times. The rearrangement joins TRBV7-9 to TRBJ2-7, with 9 bases matching TRBD2. Germline CDR1 SEHNR, CDR2 FQNEAQ (reference sequence). J lost 2 bases, V lost 0 bases, and 5 bases had no gene match. This CDR3 has 16 residues. CDR3 DNA sequence: TGTGCCAGCAGCTTAGCCACGGCTAGCGGGACCTACGAGCAGTACTTC. Protein product: CASSLATASGTYEQYF.

The V and J genes are TRBV27 and TRBJ2-7; tentative D call: TRBD2 (6 bases). The CDR3 is 15 residues long. The germline V and J ends were trimmed by 10 bases and 0 bases, with 19 bases remaining between them. The germline V gene encodes CDR1 MNHEY and CDR2 SMNVEV (reference sequence). CDR3 region: CATQRAGYSSYEQYF. The CDR3 DNA is TGTGCCACCCAACGTGCGGGGTATAGCTCCTACGAGCAGTACTTC.

The gene calls are TRBV18 and TRBJ2-3; D not resolved. CDR3 length: 14 amino acids. V lost 3 bases and J lost 0, with 7 bases in between. The germline CDR1 and CDR2 sequences are KGHSH and LQKENI. Written as DNA, the CDR3 is TGTGCCAGCTCACCGTTGGGAAGCACAGATACGCAGTATTTT. This codes for CASSPLGSTDTQYF.

Comment on this clone: A much larger clone differs from this one at a single base, so this may be a read error. CDR3 loop: CASKAAISPGANVLTF. CDR3 bases: TGTGCCAGCAAAGCGGCCATTAGCCCTGGGGCCAACGTCCTGACTTTC. The chain links TRBV2 to TRBJ2-6, with a weak D call TRBD2 (5 bases). The CDR3 spans 16 residues. Trimming pared 7 bases from V and 2 bases from J, leaving 15 bases between. Germline V gene data show CDR1 as SNHLY and CDR2 as FYNNEI.

This clone was picked up one time. This chain links TRBV19 with TRBJ1-1, with D unclear. The V end lost 5 bases, the J end lost 4 bases, and 17 bases lay between the germline ends. The CDR3 is 15 amino acids. Germline assignment: CDR1 LNHDA and CDR2 SQIVND (reference sequence). The DNA of the CDR3 is TGTGCCAGTAGTCCGGGCTTATCTCGGGGCACTGAAGCTTTCTTT. This gives the protein CASSPGLSRGTEAFF.

The chain employs TRBV5-1 and TRBJ1-1; D is unresolved. The germline V gene encodes CDR1 SGHRS and CDR2 YFSETQ. CDR3 length equals 14 residues. V was shortened by 0 bases and J by 4 bases, with 10 bases between the two germline ends. CDR3 loop: CASSLGGVFTEAFF. DNA for the CDR3: TGCGCCAGCAGCTTGGGGGGAGTTTTCACTGAAGCTTTCTTT.

This chain links TRBV10-3 with TRBJ2-2; TRBD1 agrees at 12 bases. Germline CDR1 is ENHRY and CDR2 is SYGVKD. Losses at the gene ends were 6 bases for V and 7 bases for J; bases not matched to a gene: 9. This CDR3 region has 16 residues. This CDR3 is CAISSGGTGGFGELFF. CDR3 nucleotide sequence: TGTGCCATCAGCTCTGGCGGGACAGGGGGCTTCGGGGAGCTGTTTTTT.

The gene calls are TRBV5-4 and TRBJ2-7; 7 nucleotides line up with TRBD2. Germline trimming cut 3 bases from V and 0 bases from J; bases unmatched to any gene: 6. The CDR3 spans 15 residues. Germline V gene data show CDR1 as SGHNT and CDR2 as YYREEE (reference sequence). The chain's CDR3 is CASSWGLPGSYEQYF. In DNA, the CDR3 is TGTGCCAGCAGCTGGGGACTACCGGGCTCCTACGAGCAGTACTTC.

Comment on this clone: Other DNA sequences of this sample code for an identical CDR3. The chain has TRBV25-1 and TRBJ1-2; 7 bases match TRBD1. The junction had 4 bases not matched to a gene; V was cut back by 2 bases and J by 1 base. This CDR3 region has 15 residues. Per the germline V gene, CDR1 is MGHDK and CDR2 is SYGVNS. CDR3 amino acids: CASSEPGGLNYGYTF. CDR3 sequence (DNA): TGTGCCAGCAGTGAACCAGGGGGACTTAACTATGGCTACACCTTC.

This clone occurred many times. The V and J genes are TRBV2 and TRBJ2-3; D ambiguous. Between the trimmed V and J ends, which lost 7 bases and 0 bases, there was a span of 11 bases. This CDR3 contains 14 residues. Germline loops: CDR1 SNHLY, CDR2 FYNNEI. The CDR3: CASKPSYSTDTQYF. The DNA for the CDR3 is TGTGCCAGCAAACCAAGTTATAGCACAGATACGCAGTATTTT.

Comments on this clone: Other nucleotide sequences from this sample produce the same CDR3. J is TRBJ1-2 and V is TRBV2; no clear D. Deletions cut 6 bases from V and 3 bases from J, with 8 bases between. CDR3 size: 12 residues. Germline lookup yields CDR1 SNHLY and CDR2 FYNNEI. The CDR3 protein is CASRGQDYGYTF. The DNA of the CDR3 is TGTGCCAGCAGGGGTCAGGACTATGGCTACACCTTC.

The J gene is TRBJ1-1, the V gene TRBV7-8, with D perhaps TRBD1 (6 bases). Trimming took off 5 bases at V and 12 bases at J, with 22 bases between the two ends. Per the germline V gene, CDR1 is SGHVS and CDR2 is FQNEAQ. The CDR3 has 14 residues. The CDR3, as DNA: TGTGCCAGCAGCGCTCTCTCGGAGGCAGGGGAAACTTTCTTT. It translates to CASSALSEAGETFF. Looking up the rest from reference TRBV7-8 and TRBJ1-1 gives the full variable domain: GAGVSQSPRYKVAKRGQDVALRCDPISGHVSLFWYQQALGQGPEFLTYFQNEAQLDKSGLPSDRFFAERPEGSVSTLKIQRTQQEDSAVYLCASSALSEAGETFFGQGTRLTVV.

The chain is built from TRBV5-1 and TRBJ2-5; 7 nucleotides align to TRBD2. CDR1 and CDR2 from the germline V gene are SGHRS and YFSETQ. This CDR3 contains 14 residues. Trimming removed 0 bases from V and 4 bases from J; junction bases left unmatched: 3. The CDR3 DNA sequence: TGCGCCAGCAGCTTGGCTTCTAGCGGAGAGACCCAGTACTTC. This codes for CASSLASSGETQYF.

This clone turned up a few times. J is TRBJ2-7 and V is TRBV27, with 8 bases aligning to TRBD1. J lost 3 bases, V lost 3 bases, and 4 bases had no gene match. This CDR3 comprises 14 residues. Germline V gene data show CDR1 as MNHEY and CDR2 as SMNVEV (reference sequence). In DNA form, the CDR3 reads TGTGCCAGCAGTTTCACAGGGGGAAGCTACGAGCAGTACTTC. Translating it yields CASSFTGGSYEQYF.

V and J are TRBV7-6 and TRBJ2-3; no definite D call. The length of the CDR3 is 14 residues. The germline CDR1 and CDR2 sequences are SGHVS and FNYEAQ. The V end lost 5 bases, the J end lost 1 base, and 10 bases lay between the germline ends. For the CDR3, the DNA is TGTGCCAGCAGCCGCGGACGGGGCACAGATACGCAGTATTTT. Residues: CASSRGRGTDTQYF.

The chain links TRBV25-1 to TRBJ1-3; D gene uncertain. Trimming took 1 base from V and 3 from J, leaving 13 bases between them. CDR1 is MGHDK and CDR2 is SYGVNS in the germline V gene. CDR3 length: 16 amino acids. The CDR3 nucleotides are TGTGCCAGCAGTGAATCGGCGGGTCTGAGTGGAAACACCATATATTTT. Its protein is CASSESAGLSGNTIYF.

The gene calls are TRBV7-6 and TRBJ1-5; perhaps TRBD1 as D (5 bases). With 1 base removed from V and 4 bases from J, the gap between germline ends came to 8 bases. The length of the CDR3 is 14 residues. In germline, CDR1 is SGHVS, CDR2 FNYEAQ. CDR3 sequence: CASSLGDGNQPQHF. CDR3 bases: TGTGCCAGCAGCTTAGGGGACGGTAATCAGCCCCAGCATTTT. The full variable domain, its missing parts supplied by reference TRBV7-6 and TRBJ1-5, is GAGVSQSPRYKVTKRGQDVALRCDPISGHVSLYWYRQALGQGPEFLTYFNYEAQQDKSGLPNDRFSAERPEGSISTLTIQRTEQRDSAMYRCASSLGDGNQPQHFGDGTRLSIL.

Worth noting for this clone: With a much larger clone just one base away, this may be a read error. The V and J genes are TRBV29-1 and TRBJ2-1; D call uncertain. Trimming stripped 4 bases from V and 2 bases from J, with 9 bases between. Germline loops: CDR1 SQVTM, CDR2 ANQGSEA. CDR3 length equals 13 residues. The CDR3 bases are TGCAGCGTTGTCCCCGGCCCCTACAATGAGCAGTTCTTC. Translating it yields CSVVPGPYNEQFF.

As for this clone: The same CDR3 also results from other DNA sequences found in this sample. The CDR3 loop reads CASSIGQGYEQYF. The CDR3 nucleotides are TGTGCCAGTAGTATAGGGCAGGGCTACGAGCAGTACTTC. The chain couples TRBV19 to TRBJ2-7; TRBD1 might be the D (5 bases). CDR3 length equals 13 residues. Germline V CDR1 and CDR2: LNHDA, SQIVND (reference sequence). V was trimmed by 1 base and J by 3 bases, leaving 7 bases between them.

The sample holds many counts of this clone. This chain links TRBV21-1 with TRBJ2-3; the table assigns TRBD2, which was not confirmed against the DNA. TRBV21-1 is given as a pseudogene. The length of the CDR3 is 16 residues. The CDR3 nucleotides read TGTGCCAGCAGCAAAGGCAAGCGGGAGAGGTCAGATACGCAGTATTTT. Translated: CASSKGKRERSDTQYF.